This T cell receptor beta chain derives from a study of cytomegalovirus exposure and HLA in healthy donors. The study, taken as a whole, reports: With high specificity and sensitivity, the classifier reportedly diagnosed cytomegalovirus status.

The CDR3 has 15 amino acids. The V gene's germline CDR1 is SGHRS and CDR2 YFSETQ. The ends were cut back, 3 bases at V and 8 bases at J, with 20 bases in the middle. A word on this clone: What it recognizes is unknown.

It was with 60 Vbeta and 13 Jbeta primers that the PCR ran. TCRdb's table, derived via immunoSEQ multiplex PCR, lists solely in-frame clones and lacks some. Here the sample spans 100,000 to 150,000 clones, 75% to 85% being singletons. The chain employs TRBV5-1 and TRBJ1-2, with a possible D match to TRBD1 (5 bases). Sequenced input: PBMCs. The clonotype comes from a woman aged 45-59 years in good health and CMV-seropositive. The CDR3 loop is CASSWGGGGSGGYTF. DNA of the CDR3: TGCGCCAGCAGCTGGGGGGGAGGCGGGTCTGGCGGCTACACCTTC.